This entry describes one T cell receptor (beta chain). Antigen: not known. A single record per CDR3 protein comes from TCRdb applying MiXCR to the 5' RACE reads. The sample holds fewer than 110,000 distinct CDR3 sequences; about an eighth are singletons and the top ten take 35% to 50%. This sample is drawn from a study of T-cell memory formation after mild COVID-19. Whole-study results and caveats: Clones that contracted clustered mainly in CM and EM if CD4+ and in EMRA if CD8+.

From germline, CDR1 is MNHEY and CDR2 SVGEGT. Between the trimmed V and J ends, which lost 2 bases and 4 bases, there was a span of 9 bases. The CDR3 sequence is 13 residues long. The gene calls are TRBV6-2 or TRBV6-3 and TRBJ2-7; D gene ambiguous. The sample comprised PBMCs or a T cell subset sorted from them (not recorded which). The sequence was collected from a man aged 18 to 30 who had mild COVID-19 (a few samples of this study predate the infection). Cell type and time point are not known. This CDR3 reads CASSYPGRYEQYF. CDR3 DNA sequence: TGTGCCAGCAGTTACCCCGGACGGTACGAGCAGTACTTC.